The 22 T cell receptor beta chains below come from one sample, sequenced in a study of identical twins. In TCRdb, the 5' RACE reads were re-called with MiXCR into one record per CDR3 protein. This table has hundreds of thousands of distinct CDR3 sequences, approximately 20% appearing once. These same records also appear under a second study, on yellow fever vaccine responses in identical twins.

The sequencing sample was made of CD4+ T cells sorted from blood. The receptors derive from a woman between 18 and 29 years old in good health.

This clonotype was seen many times. This chain connects TRBV2 to TRBJ2-4, with D tentatively TRBD1 (6 bases). There are 15 residues in the CDR3. Germline loops: CDR1 SNHLY, CDR2 FYNNEI. V lost 6 bases and J 0 bases, leaving 12 bases between the germline ends. CDR3: CASRGHDVAKNIQYF. CDR3 DNA: TGTGCCAGCAGGGGACACGATGTAGCCAAAAACATTCAGTACTTC.

In DNA, the CDR3 is TGTGCCAGCAGATCCGGGACAACTAGCACAGATACGCAGTATTTT. This translates into CASRSGTTSTDTQYF. The chain joins TRBV14 to TRBJ2-3; possible D gene TRBD1, 6 bases. Between the trimmed V and J ends, which lost 6 bases and 0 bases, there was a span of 13 bases. There are 15 residues in the CDR3. Germline V gene lookup returns CDR1 SGHDN and CDR2 FVKESK.

The chain is built from TRBV5-1 and TRBJ2-1; the match to TRBD1 covers 9 bases. In germline, CDR1 is SGHRS, CDR2 YFSETQ. With 7 bases clipped from V and 15 bases from J, the junction kept 11 bases outside the gene matches. This CDR3 comprises 12 residues. CDR3 region: CASQVGGQGLFF. The CDR3 DNA reads TGCGCCAGCCAGGTGGGAGGACAGGGGTTGTTCTTC.

The V gene is TRBV6-5, the J gene TRBJ2-7; 9 positions match TRBD2. There are 14 residues in the CDR3. The germline gives CDR1 MNHEY, CDR2 SVGAGI. V trimming: 4 bases; J trimming: 5 bases; junction bases outside the gene matches: 6. This CDR3 reads CASSSLAGADEQYF. The CDR3 nucleotides are TGTGCCAGCAGTTCTTTAGCGGGAGCTGACGAGCAGTACTTC.

With regard to this clonotype: The junction shows a germline mismatch at one end, possibly a read error. The chain is built from TRBV20-1 and TRBJ2-5, with TRBD2 matching 10 bases. CDR3 length: 17 amino acids. Looked up from germline, CDR1 is DFQATT and CDR2 is SNEGSKA (reference sequence). CDR3 sequence reads: CCARDFLAGEKQETQYF. CDR3 DNA sequence: TGCTGTGCTAGAGATTTCCTAGCGGGGGAAAAACAAGAGACCCAGTACTTC.

This clonotype was observed a handful of times. The chain links TRBV20-1 to TRBJ2-1, with 7 bases that match TRBD2. CDR3 length: 14 residues. Germline lookup yields CDR1 DFQATT and CDR2 SNEGSKA (reference sequence). The V and J ends lost 1 base and 4 bases, in that order; junction bases with no gene match: 4. Written as DNA, the CDR3 is TGCAGTGCTAGAGGCGGGAGTGGGTACAATGAGCAGTTCTTC. It encodes CSARGGSGYNEQFF.

This clonotype came up a few times. This chain links TRBV24-1 with TRBJ1-3; the D is unclear. Trimming cost V 1 base and J 6 bases, with 3 bases left between them. The V gene's germline CDR1 is KGHDR and CDR2 SFDVKD. The length of the CDR3 is 12 residues. The CDR3 loop is CATSDFQNTIYF. CDR3 coding DNA: TGTGCCACCAGTGATTTCCAAAACACCATATATTTT.

Only a few counts were recorded for this clonotype. The chain couples TRBV5-1 to TRBJ2-5; D is perhaps TRBD2 (6 bases). Germline CDR1 is SGHRS and CDR2 is YFSETQ. V was pared by 5 bases and J by 0 bases, with 11 bases between. The CDR3 loop spans 14 amino acids. The CDR3 bases are TGCGCCAGCAGACCCCGGGACTACCAAGAGACCCAGTACTTC. Its translation: CASRPRDYQETQYF.

This clonotype has more than one count but fewer than ten. This chain uses TRBV20-1 with TRBJ1-4; 7 bases are shared with TRBD1. Germline lookup yields CDR1 DFQATT and CDR2 SNEGSKA (reference sequence). The CDR3 covers 13 residues. With 6 bases clipped from V and 4 bases from J, the junction kept 5 bases outside the gene matches. CDR3 nucleotides: TGCAGTGCGATGGGACAGCTTAATGAAAAACTGTTTTTT. It is translated as CSAMGQLNEKLFF.

This clonotype occurred a few times. This rearrangement joins TRBV20-1 to TRBJ2-1, with 9 bases lining up with TRBD2. J was trimmed by 3 bases and V by 6 bases; bases with no gene match: 6. This CDR3 has 14 amino acids. Germline lookup yields CDR1 DFQATT and CDR2 SNEGSKA (reference sequence). The CDR3 loop is CSAHPLAGYNEQFF. DNA for the CDR3: TGCAGTGCCCACCCACTAGCGGGCTACAATGAGCAGTTCTTC.

This clonotype was picked up a small number of times. The rearrangement links TRBV7-9 to TRBJ2-1; TRBD2 agrees at 11 bases. CDR1 and CDR2 from the germline V gene are SEHNR and FQNEAQ (reference sequence). V gave up 5 bases and J gave up 5 bases; unmatched junction bases: 8. This CDR3 is built from 16 residues. DNA for the CDR3: TGTGCCAGCAGCAGCCCTAGCGGGGGGTTCAACAATGAGCAGTTCTTC. This codes for CASSSPSGGFNNEQFF.

This clonotype was counted between two and nine times. This chain joins TRBV3-1 and TRBJ2-2; D call uncertain. Germline CDR1 is LGHDT and CDR2 is YNNKEL (reference sequence). The CDR3 extends over 17 amino acids. V lost 2 bases to trimming and J lost 0 bases, with 13 bases between them. CDR3 amino acids: CASSQFPPLTNTGELFF. DNA of the CDR3: TGTGCCAGCAGCCAATTTCCCCCCCTAACGAACACCGGGGAGCTGTTTTTT.

V is TRBV14 and J is TRBJ2-2; D not resolved. This CDR3 has 12 residues. Trimming stripped 3 bases from V and 6 bases from J, with 5 bases between. Germline CDR1 is SGHDN and CDR2 is FVKESK. DNA of the CDR3: TGTGCCAGCAGCCAGTTCCCCGGGGAGCTGTTTTTT. Its translation is CASSQFPGELFF. The full variable domain, its missing parts supplied by reference TRBV14 and TRBJ2-2, is EAGVTQFPSHSVIEKGQTVTLRCDPISGHDNLYWYRRVMGKEIKFLLHFVKESKQDESGMPNNRFLAERTGGTYSTLKVQPAELEDSGVYFCASSQFPGELFFGEGSRLTVL.

The chain joins TRBV12-3 or TRBV12-4 to TRBJ2-2, with 13 positions matching TRBD2. There are 16 residues in the CDR3. Trimming at V came to 8 bases and at J to 4 bases, leaving 7 bases not matched to a gene. The CDR3 DNA is TGTGCCAGCGCGGAGACTAGCGGGAGGACCACCGGGGAGCTGTTTTTT. It yields the protein CASAETSGRTTGELFF.

As DNA, the CDR3 is TGCAGTGCTAGAGATCTGGTGTCGGGAGAGCAGTACGTC. This sequence encodes CSARDLVSGEQYV. This chain uses TRBV20-1 with TRBJ2-7; D may be TRBD2 (5 bases). CDR1 is DFQATT and CDR2 is SNEGSKA in the germline V gene (reference sequence). V lost 0 bases and J lost 7, with 13 bases in between. The CDR3 sequence is 13 residues long.

This clonotype showed up just a few times. The chain carries TRBV5-1 and TRBJ2-2; 8 bases agree with TRBD1. J gave up 6 bases and V 3 bases, and 10 bases lay outside the gene matches. The CDR3 loop spans 16 amino acids. The germline gives CDR1 SGHRS, CDR2 YFSETQ. CDR3 nucleotides: TGCGCCAGCAGCTCCCAGGGGACAGGAGGTTCCGGGGAGCTGTTTTTT. Encoded protein: CASSSQGTGGSGELFF.

The gene calls are TRBV11-2 and TRBJ1-6; D unresolved. The CDR3 totals 15 residues. The germline CDR1 and CDR2 sequences are SGHAT and FQNNGV. The germline V and J ends were trimmed by 8 bases and 0 bases, with 11 bases remaining between them. The CDR3 sequence is CASSGFRSYNSPLHF. The CDR3 DNA is TGTGCCAGCTCGGGTTTTCGCTCCTATAATTCACCCCTCCACTTT.

This chain connects TRBV29-1 to TRBJ1-2; maybe TRBD1 (5 bases). Trimming removed 1 base from V and 8 bases from J, with 20 bases in between. The CDR3 is 15 residues long. CDR1 and CDR2 from the germline V gene are SQVTM and ANQGSEA. Here the CDR3 reads CSVEAIGERDLGYTF. The CDR3 region has the DNA TGCAGCGTTGAAGCTATAGGGGAGCGGGACCTGGGCTACACCTTC. Filled out from reference TRBV29-1 and TRBJ1-2, the complete variable domain reads SAVISQKPSRDICQRGTSLTIQCQVDSQVTMMFWYRQQPGQSLTLIATANQGSEATYESGFVIDKFPISRPNLTFSTLTVSNMSPEDSSIYLCSVEAIGERDLGYTFGSGTRLTVV.

Only a few counts were recorded for this clonotype. The CDR3 nucleotides are TGCGCCAGCAGTCGGACTAACACAGATACGCAGTATTTT. Protein: CASSRTNTDTQYF. This chain uses TRBV4-1 with TRBJ2-3; a weak D match, TRBD2 (6 bases). The germline V and J ends were trimmed by 6 bases and 2 bases, with 9 bases remaining between them. The CDR3 is made up of 13 amino acids. Germline V gene data show CDR1 as MGHRA and CDR2 as YSYEKL.

The chain is built from TRBV28 and TRBJ1-5, with D possibly matching TRBD1 (6 bases). Per germline, CDR1 MDHEN and CDR2 SYDVKM. Trimming removed 2 bases at V and 0 bases at J, with 14 bases between. This CDR3 has 17 amino acids. CDR3 DNA sequence: TGTGCCAGCAGTTTAACTAGATACAGGGATAGCAATCAGCCCCAGCATTTT. This gives the protein CASSLTRYRDSNQPQHF.

This clonotype was detected only a few times. The chain's CDR3 is CASSRGGPTYEQYF. The CDR3 DNA reads as TGCGCCAGCAGCCGGGGAGGGCCCACCTACGAGCAGTACTTC. The chain recombines TRBV5-1 with TRBJ2-7; 7 bases are a match to TRBD2. The CDR3 is 14 residues long. V lost 4 bases to trimming and J lost 2 bases; unmatched junction nucleotides: 6. Germline V CDR1 and CDR2: SGHRS, YFSETQ.

The chain has TRBV24-1 and TRBJ2-5, with D perhaps TRBD1 (6 bases). The V end lost 4 bases, the J end lost 0 bases, and 17 bases lay between the germline ends. The CDR3 runs 17 residues. Germline loops: CDR1 KGHDR, CDR2 SFDVKD. In DNA, the CDR3 is TGTGCCACCAGTGAGGGGGCGGCAGGCCGATACCAAGAGACCCAGTACTTC. Amino acids: CATSEGAAGRYQETQYF.